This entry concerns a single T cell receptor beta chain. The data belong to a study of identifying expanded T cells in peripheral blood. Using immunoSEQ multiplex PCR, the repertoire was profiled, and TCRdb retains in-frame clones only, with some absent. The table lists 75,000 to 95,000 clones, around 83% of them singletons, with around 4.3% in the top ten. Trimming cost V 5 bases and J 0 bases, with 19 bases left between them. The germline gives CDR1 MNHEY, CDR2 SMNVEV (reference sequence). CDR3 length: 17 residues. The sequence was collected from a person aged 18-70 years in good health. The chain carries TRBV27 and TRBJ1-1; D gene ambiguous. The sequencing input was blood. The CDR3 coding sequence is TGTGCCAGCAGTCTAATACCCCGGCCCGGGGTGAACACTGAAGCTTTCTTT. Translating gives CASSLIPRPGVNTEAFF.